The sequence of this T cell receptor beta chain was determined in a study of blood T cell repertoires in COVID-19. Trimming left V 5 bases short and J 3 bases short, with 20 bases between. The CDR3 length is 16 residues. Germline V lookup: CDR1 LGHNA, CDR2 YNFKEQ. Under the authors' procedure: Counts of nucleated cells, estimated from reference gene primer amplification, were obtained. This table comes from immunoSEQ multiplex PCR, and its TCRdb copy is limited to in-frame clones, with some not included. The DNA gave D and trimming, while V, J and clone size come from that table. The table shows 250,000 or so clones, with just over 85% occurring only once.

The V call is TRBV4-2, the J call TRBJ2-7, with D perhaps matching TRBD1 (5 bases). The specimen sequenced was PBMCs or T cells enriched from blood (not recorded which). The receptor comes from a man aged 40-55 years who had recovered from COVID-19. The CDR3 DNA reads TGTGCCAGCAGCTGGATGGGAACAGGCGCCCTCTACGAGCAGTACTTC. It codes for CASSWMGTGALYEQYF.